A selection of T cell receptor beta chains follows, all from one sample in a study of T-cell reconstitution after alpha-beta-depleted transplantation in children. TCRdb ran MiXCR on the PCR reads and lists one entry per CDR3 protein. The sample holds a few hundred thousand distinct CDR3 sequences, around 46% seen once. The sample was PBMCs, taken before TCRalphabeta/CD19-depleted stem cell transplant. The source is a girl aged 2 to 10 with aplastic anemia, due to receive a stem cell transplant. Each CDR3 is given with its conserved first and last residue. D genes are given only for firm matches. The size field is filled for only some rows; it gives once, few, many or a size class.

d_gene: .
j_gene: TRBJ1-1
abundance: few
v_gene: TRBV28
CDR3nt: TGTGCCAGCAGTTTCCTGAGGGGTGATTTGAGGGGCACTGAAGCTTTCTTT
CDR3aa: CASSFLRGDLRGTEAFF

d_gene: .
j_gene: TRBJ1-1
abundance: .
v_gene: TRBV12-3/TRBV12-4
CDR3nt: TGTGCCAGCGCGGAGCTACTCATGAACACTGAAGCTTTCTTT
CDR3aa: CASAELLMNTEAFF

d_gene: .
j_gene: TRBJ1-3
abundance: few
v_gene: TRBV5-6
CDR3nt: TGTGCCAGCAGCTTTACAGACTCTGGAAACACCATATATTTT
CDR3aa: CASSFTDSGNTIYF

d_gene: TRBD2
j_gene: TRBJ2-3
abundance: few
v_gene: TRBV11-2
CDR3nt: TGTGCCAGCAGCTCGGGACTAGCGGGAGGCCCACGAGGCCCAGATACGCAGTATTTT
CDR3aa: CASSSGLAGGPRGPDTQYF

d_gene: .
j_gene: TRBJ2-1
abundance: few
v_gene: TRBV7-2
CDR3nt: TGTGCCAGCAGCACCGGGGCCTCGGGTGAGCAGTTCTTC
CDR3aa: CASSTGASGEQFF

d_gene: TRBD1
j_gene: TRBJ2-7
abundance: .
v_gene: TRBV7-3
CDR3nt: TGTGCCAGCAGCTTATTGGGAACCGGGACAGGGGCCAACGAGCAGTACTTC
CDR3aa: CASSLLGTGTGANEQYF

d_gene: .
j_gene: TRBJ2-7
abundance: once
v_gene: TRBV12-3/TRBV12-4
CDR3nt: TGTGCCAGCAGTTTAGCAGGGGGTCGAAGGTCCTACGAGCAGTACTTC
CDR3aa: CASSLAGGRRSYEQYF

d_gene: .
j_gene: TRBJ2-5
abundance: few
v_gene: TRBV20-1
CDR3nt: TGCAGTGCTAGAGAAGGAGCCTTCCAAGAGACCCAGTACTTC
CDR3aa: CSAREGAFQETQYF

d_gene: TRBD1
j_gene: TRBJ2-6
abundance: many
v_gene: TRBV14
CDR3nt: TGTGCCAGCAGCCAAGTGGACAGGGTTACCTCTGGGGCCAACGTCCTGACTTTC
CDR3aa: CASSQVDRVTSGANVLTF

d_gene: TRBD2
j_gene: TRBJ2-3
abundance: .
v_gene: TRBV4-2
CDR3nt: TGTGCCAGCAGCCCACTAGCGGGAGGAGGAGAAACAGATACGCAGTATTTT
CDR3aa: CASSPLAGGGETDTQYF

d_gene: TRBD1
j_gene: TRBJ2-7
abundance: few
v_gene: TRBV11-2
CDR3nt: TGTGCCAGCAGCCCGGGACAGGGTATCTACGAGCAGTACTTC
CDR3aa: CASSPGQGIYEQYF

d_gene: .
j_gene: TRBJ2-2
abundance: many
v_gene: TRBV5-1
CDR3nt: TGCGCCAGCAGCTTGGACGGAAACACCGGGGAGCTGTTTTTT
CDR3aa: CASSLDGNTGELFF

d_gene: TRBD1
j_gene: TRBJ2-5
abundance: .
v_gene: TRBV6-5
CDR3nt: TGTGCCAGCAGTTACCGGGACAGGGGCTTCGGGACCCAGTACTTC
CDR3aa: CASSYRDRGFGTQYF

d_gene: .
j_gene: TRBJ2-7
abundance: .
v_gene: TRBV20-1
CDR3nt: TGCAGTGTTGGGGCTTACGAGCAGTACTTC
CDR3aa: CSVGAYEQYF

d_gene: .
j_gene: TRBJ1-5
abundance: .
v_gene: TRBV20-1
CDR3nt: TGCAGTGCGACCAGTCTGGGTCAGCCCCAGCATTTT
CDR3aa: CSATSLGQPQHF

d_gene: .
j_gene: TRBJ2-6
abundance: .
v_gene: TRBV7-9
CDR3nt: TGTGCCAGCAGCTCCACCACCTCTGGGGCCAACGTCCTGACTTTC
CDR3aa: CASSSTTSGANVLTF

d_gene: .
j_gene: TRBJ2-5
abundance: .
v_gene: TRBV7-3
CDR3nt: TGTGCCAGCAGCTTAAATGGCAATAAGGGGAGTGGGCAAGAGACCCAGTACTTC
CDR3aa: CASSLNGNKGSGQETQYF

d_gene: TRBD1
j_gene: TRBJ2-6
abundance: .
v_gene: TRBV29-1
CDR3nt: TGCAGCGGACTTACGAGGGGGCCTGGGGCCAACGTCCTGACTTTC
CDR3aa: CSGLTRGPGANVLTF

d_gene: TRBD2
j_gene: TRBJ2-1
abundance: .
v_gene: TRBV20-1
CDR3nt: TGCAGTGCTTGTACCTTAGCGGGAGCACGGAATGAGCAGTTCTTC
CDR3aa: CSACTLAGARNEQFF

d_gene: TRBD2
j_gene: TRBJ2-2
abundance: .
v_gene: TRBV5-1
CDR3nt: TGCGCCAGCAGCGGGATTAGCGGGAGTTTCACCGGGGAGCTGTTTTTT
CDR3aa: CASSGISGSFTGELFF

d_gene: .
j_gene: TRBJ1-3
abundance: .
v_gene: TRBV20-1
CDR3nt: TGCAGTGCTAGGCGCAGGGGTGGAAACACCATATATTTT
CDR3aa: CSARRRGGNTIYF

d_gene: TRBD2
j_gene: TRBJ2-1
abundance: many
v_gene: TRBV12-3/TRBV12-4
CDR3nt: TGTGCCAGCAGTTTCACTCTTACTAGCGTCTTCCAGGGCAATGAGCAGTTCTTC
CDR3aa: CASSFTLTSVFQGNEQFF

d_gene: TRBD2
j_gene: TRBJ2-1
abundance: .
v_gene: TRBV5-1
CDR3nt: TGCGCCAGCAGCCCGGCCAGCGGGAATTCCTACAATGAGCAGTTCTTC
CDR3aa: CASSPASGNSYNEQFF

d_gene: .
j_gene: TRBJ2-1
abundance: many
v_gene: TRBV29-1
CDR3nt: TGCAGCGTTGTCGGACCTTACAATGAGCAGTTCTTC
CDR3aa: CSVVGPYNEQFF

d_gene: .
j_gene: TRBJ1-1
abundance: .
v_gene: TRBV7-9
CDR3nt: TGTGCCAGCAGCTTATACGGGACAAGCACTGAAGCTTTCTTT
CDR3aa: CASSLYGTSTEAFF

d_gene: .
j_gene: TRBJ2-7
abundance: many
v_gene: TRBV12-3/TRBV12-4
CDR3nt: TGTGCCAGCAGTAAAGCGGACGGAGTCTACGAGCAGTACTTC
CDR3aa: CASSKADGVYEQYF

d_gene: .
j_gene: TRBJ1-1
abundance: once
v_gene: TRBV7-8
CDR3nt: TGTGCCAGCAGCTTAACGTCCGGGGTCTCTAGCACTGAAGCTTTCTTT
CDR3aa: CASSLTSGVSSTEAFF

d_gene: .
j_gene: TRBJ2-5
abundance: .
v_gene: TRBV7-2
CDR3nt: TGTGCCAGCAGCAGATCGACCAGGGCAAAGACCCAGTACTTC
CDR3aa: CASSRSTRAKTQYF

d_gene: TRBD1
j_gene: TRBJ2-5
abundance: many
v_gene: TRBV14
CDR3nt: TGTGCCAGCAGCCAGACAGGGCGGGAGACCCAGTACTTC
CDR3aa: CASSQTGRETQYF

d_gene: .
j_gene: TRBJ2-1
abundance: .
v_gene: TRBV12-3/TRBV12-4
CDR3nt: TGTGCCAGCACCACCAGGGCTGATAGAAACAATGAGCAGTTCTTC
CDR3aa: CASTTRADRNNEQFF

d_gene: .
j_gene: TRBJ2-2
abundance: .
v_gene: TRBV4-1
CDR3nt: TGCGCCAGCAGCCAAGATCCGAAGGACACCGGGGAGCTGTTTTTT
CDR3aa: CASSQDPKDTGELFF

d_gene: TRBD2
j_gene: TRBJ2-2
abundance: .
v_gene: TRBV6-5
CDR3nt: TGTGCCAGCAGTTACTCGGATCTAGCGGGAGGACAGGCCGGGGAGCTGTTTTTT
CDR3aa: CASSYSDLAGGQAGELFF

d_gene: TRBD2
j_gene: TRBJ2-2
abundance: few
v_gene: TRBV9
CDR3nt: TGTGCCAGCAGAGTGGACGGCGGGAGAAACACCGGGGAGCTGTTTTTT
CDR3aa: CASRVDGGRNTGELFF